The 12 T cell receptor beta chains listed next were all sequenced from one sample in a study of vaccination and CD4 T cells after COVID-19. Scientists ran DNA taken from cultured CD4+ T cells through the Oncomine TCR Beta short-read assay for sequencing. Cultured CD4+ T cells yielded the extracted genomic DNA. A single record per CDR3 protein comes from TCRdb applying MiXCR to the PCR reads. This sample has around 10,000 distinct CDR3 sequences, with roughly 32% found just once. This sample's treatment: roughly 10-day PBMC culture with coronavirus spike peptide pools or control peptides (ViraFEST assay). CD4+ T cells that came from the unexposed donor were collected before the COVID-19 pandemic (2011-2018). Their antigen targets remain unknown. Sequenced sample: CD4+ T cells from blood, cultured in vitro. Receptor source: a human donor in good health.

The rearrangement joins TRBV19 to TRBJ2-1, with D possibly being TRBD2 (6 bases). V was trimmed by 8 bases and J by 1 base, leaving 12 bases between them. Per the germline V gene, CDR1 is LNHDA and CDR2 is SQIVND (reference sequence). This CDR3 comprises 14 residues. This CDR3 reads CASGGGLSYNEQFF. The DNA for the CDR3 is TGTGCCAGTGGGGGAGGACTATCCTACAATGAGCAGTTCTTC.

This clonotype showed up just a few times. V usage is TRBV6-1 and J usage is TRBJ1-3; 9 bases match TRBD1. With V trimmed by 7 bases and J by 3 bases, 13 bases remained unmatched. Germline CDR1 and CDR2: MNHNS and SASEGT. The CDR3 extends over 17 amino acids. The CDR3 sequence: CASTLLGTGLFGNTIYF. The CDR3 region has the DNA TGTGCCAGCACCCTACTCGGGACAGGGCTCTTTGGAAACACCATATATTTT.

This clonotype was counted between two and nine times. The rearrangement joins TRBV30 to TRBJ1-5, with unresolved D. With 3 bases removed from V and 0 bases from J, the gap between germline ends came to 6 bases. Germline V gene lookup returns CDR1 GTSNPN and CDR2 SVGIG (reference sequence). CDR3 length: 13 residues. CDR3 sequence (DNA): TGTGCCTGGAGCTCAGATAGCAATCAGCCCCAGCATTTT. It is translated as CAWSSDSNQPQHF.

This clonotype was counted only a few times. The chain links TRBV6-2 or TRBV6-3 to TRBJ2-3; 8 positions match TRBD2. V lost 2 bases and J lost 2; bases outside the gene matches: 6. The germline V gene encodes CDR1 MNHEY and CDR2 SVGEGT. This CDR3 has 16 amino acids. CDR3 DNA: TGTGCCAGCAGTTACCGGACTAGCTCTTACACAGATACGCAGTATTTT. Protein sequence: CASSYRTSSYTDTQYF.

The V call is TRBV14, the J call TRBJ1-2, with 7 bases matching TRBD1. The CDR3 sequence is 16 residues long. The germline V gene encodes CDR1 SGHDN and CDR2 FVKESK. The V segment lost 1 base and the J segment 9 bases; nucleotides outside the gene matches: 14. CDR3 nucleotide sequence: TGTGCCAGCAGCCAAGCCCCTCCGGGACAGACTCGAAGCTACACCTTC. It encodes CASSQAPPGQTRSYTF.

In its sample, this clonotype was seen a few times. This chain links TRBV6-5 with TRBJ2-1; D is possibly TRBD1 or TRBD2 (5 bases each). The length of the CDR3 is 16 residues. CDR1 MNHEY and CDR2 SVGAGI come from the germline V gene. The V and J ends lost 2 bases and 6 bases respectively, with 17 bases between them. The CDR3 sequence is CASSYHRSGQRNEQFF. CDR3 DNA sequence: TGTGCCAGCAGTTACCACCGGTCGGGGCAACGCAATGAGCAGTTCTTC.

J is TRBJ1-6 and V is TRBV10-3; TRBD1 matches 7 bases. This CDR3 is built from 16 residues. Germline loops: CDR1 ENHRY, CDR2 SYGVKD. Trimming took 3 bases from V and 3 from J; bases not matched to a gene: 5. CDR3 sequence: CAISEEGANYNSPLHF. The CDR3 DNA is TGTGCCATCAGTGAAGAGGGGGCCAACTATAATTCACCCCTCCACTTT.

Only one count was recorded for this clonotype. The rearrangement joins TRBV4-2 to TRBJ2-7, with a possible D match to TRBD2 (5 bases). The CDR3 contains 14 residues. Trimming took 5 bases from V and 6 from J, leaving 17 bases between them. Per the germline V gene, CDR1 is LGHNA and CDR2 is YNFKEQ. This chain's CDR3 is CASSAREPSGEQYF. For the CDR3, the DNA is TGTGCCAGCAGCGCTCGGGAACCCTCCGGCGAGCAGTACTTC.

There are a few counts of this clonotype. The rearrangement joins TRBV28 to TRBJ2-7; 8 bases line up with TRBD1. CDR1 is MDHEN and CDR2 is SYDVKM in the germline V gene. The CDR3 covers 15 residues. The V gene end was trimmed by 3 bases and the J gene end by 5 bases; junction bases not matched to a gene: 9. CDR3 sequence: CASSFGRGLSHEQYF. As DNA, the CDR3 is TGTGCCAGCAGTTTTGGCAGGGGGCTATCCCACGAGCAGTACTTC.

The genes are TRBV19 and TRBJ2-1; D gene ambiguous. The CDR3 spans 15 residues. From germline, CDR1 is LNHDA and CDR2 SQIVND (reference sequence). V was cut by 1 base and J by 0 bases, with 7 bases left in between. CDR3 DNA: TGTGCCAGTAGTATAGCTCAGAGCTCCTACAATGAGCAGTTCTTC. Translation gives CASSIAQSSYNEQFF.

This sequence joins TRBV7-2 and TRBJ2-1; 7 positions agree with TRBD1. Losses at the gene ends were 2 bases for V and 0 bases for J; bases not matched to a gene: 1. Germline lookup yields CDR1 SGHTA and CDR2 FQGNSA. The length of the CDR3 is 15 residues. CDR3 nucleotide sequence: TGTGCCAGCAGCTTAACAGGGGACTCCTACAATGAGCAGTTCTTC. Protein sequence: CASSLTGDSYNEQFF. Complete variable domain (other parts from reference TRBV7-2 and TRBJ2-1): GAGVSQSPSNKVTEKGKDVELRCDPISGHTALYWYRQSLGQGLEFLIYFQGNSAPDKSGLPSDRFSAERTGGSVSTLTIQRTQQEDSAVYLCASSLTGDSYNEQFFGPGTRLTVL.

This clonotype was seen only a few times. V usage is TRBV19 and J usage is TRBJ2-3; D gene unclear. This CDR3 region has 17 residues. The germline V and J ends were trimmed by 4 bases and 0 bases, with 17 bases remaining between them. The germline CDR1 and CDR2 sequences are LNHDA and SQIVND (reference sequence). The CDR3 DNA follows: TGTGCCAGTAGTACCCGGCCAACCCCAAGAAGCACAGATACGCAGTATTTT. Its translation is CASSTRPTPRSTDTQYF.